This passage covers 23 T cell receptor beta chains from one sample sequenced in a study of blood T cell repertoires in COVID-19. Only in-frame clones appear in the TCRdb table, and some are missing; sequencing was by immunoSEQ multiplex PCR. The sample has 200,000 to 250,000 clones; over 75% are singletons. Source material: peripheral blood. These receptors were obtained from a man in his forties or fifties with COVID-19, enrolled during active disease.

About this clone itself: Its ends do not fully match the called genes, so a read error is possible. The gene calls are TRBV18 and TRBJ2-5; D remains unclear. The CDR3 extends over 13 amino acids. Germline values: CDR1 KGHSH, CDR2 LQKENI. CDR3 in amino acids: CASSLSHQETQYF. DNA of the CDR3: TGTGCCAGCTCACTCTCACACCAGGAGACCCAGTACTTC. The full variable domain, its missing parts supplied by reference TRBV18 and TRBJ2-5, is NAGVMQNPRHLVRRRGQEARLRCSPMKGHSHVYWYRQLPEEGLKFMVYLQKENIIDESGMPKERFSAEFPKEGPSILRIQQVVRGDSAAYFCASSLSHQETQYFGPGTRLLVL.

This clone came up once. CDR3 residues: CACVGTGGYEQYF. Here the CDR3 DNA reads TGTGCCTGTGTGGGGACAGGGGGCTACGAGCAGTACTTC. The genes are TRBV30 and TRBJ2-7, with 11 bases that match TRBD1. V shed 6 bases and J 3 bases; nucleotides not matched to a gene: 4. This CDR3 spans 13 amino acids. Germline loops: CDR1 GTSNPN, CDR2 SVGIG (reference sequence).

The J gene is TRBJ1-1, the V gene TRBV3-1 (or the pseudogene TRBV3-2), with D uncertain. The CDR3 sequence is 14 residues long. Germline V gives CDR1 LGHDT, CDR2 YNNKEL (reference sequence). V was pared by 1 base and J by 11 bases, with 17 bases between. The CDR3 bases are TGTGCCAGCAGCCAAGCAGGTACAGCAGGTTTGGCTTTCTTT. Translating it yields CASSQAGTAGLAFF.

The rearrangement uses TRBV18 and TRBJ2-7; weak D call: TRBD1 (6 bases). V lost 0 bases and J 3 bases, leaving 12 bases between the germline ends. CDR1 and CDR2 from the germline V gene are KGHSH and LQKENI. The CDR3 covers 15 residues. The DNA for the CDR3 is TGTGCCAGCTCACCACCCGGGACATCAGACTACGAGCAGTACTTC. Its protein is CASSPPGTSDYEQYF.

The chain recombines TRBV15 with TRBJ2-1; 11 nucleotides match TRBD1. Germline V gives CDR1 LNHNV, CDR2 YYDKDF (reference sequence). V was pared by 1 base and J by 6 bases, with 5 bases of the junction left unmatched. There are 16 residues in the CDR3. The CDR3 DNA is TGTGCCACCAGCAGAGCTGGGACAGGGGGACTCAATGAGCAGTTCTTC. It specifies CATSRAGTGGLNEQFF. Looking up the rest from reference TRBV15 and TRBJ2-1 gives the full variable domain: DAMVIQNPRYQVTQFGKPVTLSCSQTLNHNVMYWYQQKSSQAPKLLFHYYDKDFNNEADTPDNFQSRRPNTSFCFLDIRSPGLGDTAMYLCATSRAGTGGLNEQFFGPGTRLTVL.

The chain has TRBV11-3 and TRBJ2-5; 11 bases agree with TRBD1. The CDR3 has 15 residues. J was trimmed by 5 bases and V by 1 base; bases with no gene match: 3. The germline CDR1 and CDR2 sequences are SGHNT and YENEEA. CDR3 bases: TGTGCCAGCAGCTTAGGGACAGGGGGCGAGGAGACCCAGTACTTC. It yields the protein CASSLGTGGEETQYF.

The chain combines TRBV7-9 with TRBJ1-3; D not resolved. Trimming removed 4 bases from V and 0 bases from J, with 10 bases in between. This CDR3 contains 15 residues. Germline CDR1 reads SEHNR; CDR2 reads FQNEAQ (reference sequence). The CDR3: CASSSTPLSGNTIYF. CDR3 DNA sequence: TGTGCCAGCAGCTCCACTCCCCTCTCTGGAAACACCATATATTTT. Full variable domain (rest looked up from reference TRBV7-9 and TRBJ1-3): DTGVSQNPRHKITKRGQNVTFRCDPISEHNRLYWYRQTLGQGPEFLTYFQNEAQLEKSRLLSDRFSAERPKGSFSTLEIQRTEQGDSAMYLCASSSTPLSGNTIYFGEGSWLTVV.

The rearrangement links TRBV12-5 to TRBJ1-5, with 9 bases fitting TRBD1. Germline V gives CDR1 LGHNT, CDR2 FRNRAP. With V trimmed by 5 bases and J by 3 bases, 8 bases remained unmatched. The CDR3 runs to 16 residues. The CDR3 DNA is TGTGCTAGTGGTACCATCGACAGGGGGAACAATCAGCCCCAGCATTTT. Its translation is CASGTIDRGNNQPQHF.

CDR3 loop: CASSLGGDKYSNQPQHF. The CDR3 bases are TGTGCCAGCAGCTTGGGGGGGGATAAGTATAGCAATCAGCCCCAGCATTTT. This chain joins TRBV5-8 and TRBJ1-5, with D perhaps matching TRBD1 (5 bases). The CDR3 is 17 amino acids. CDR1 SGHTS and CDR2 YDEGEE come from the germline V gene. V was pared by 0 bases and J by 0 bases, with 13 bases between.

V gene TRBV21-1 combines with J gene TRBJ2-7; no DNA check was done on the table's D call, TRBD1. TRBV21-1 is shown as a pseudogene. The CDR3 has 12 residues. CDR3 sequence (DNA): TGTGCCAGAGGACAGGACGGGAACGAGCAGTACTTC. Translation: CARGQDGNEQYF.

The genes are TRBV29-1 and TRBJ1-2; 7 bases map to TRBD1. The ends lost 4 bases at V and 2 bases at J; junction bases unmatched: 10. Germline CDR1 is SQVTM and CDR2 is ANQGSEA. This CDR3 has 15 amino acids. The CDR3 region is CSVGGQVPPNYGYTF. The CDR3 DNA reads TGCAGCGTTGGCGGACAGGTTCCCCCGAACTATGGCTACACCTTC. Supplemented by reference TRBV29-1 and TRBJ1-2, the full variable domain reads SAVISQKPSRDICQRGTSLTIQCQVDSQVTMMFWYRQQPGQSLTLIATANQGSEATYESGFVIDKFPISRPNLTFSTLTVSNMSPEDSSIYLCSVGGQVPPNYGYTFGSGTRLTVV.

The chain employs TRBV9 and TRBJ2-7, with D hard to call. CDR3 length: 14 amino acids. CDR1 and CDR2 from the germline V gene are SGDLS and YYNGEE. V lost 3 bases to trimming and J lost 2 bases, with 12 bases between them. The CDR3 sequence: CASSDKTSPYEQYF. As DNA, the CDR3 is TGTGCCAGCAGCGACAAAACCTCCCCCTACGAGCAGTACTTC.

The genes are TRBV2 and TRBJ2-2, with 14 bases identical to TRBD2. J lost 4 bases, V lost 6 bases, and 7 bases had no gene match. The length of the CDR3 is 17 residues. CDR1 is SNHLY and CDR2 is FYNNEI in the germline V gene. The CDR3 DNA reads TGTGCCAGCAGGAGAGGGACTAGCGGGAGTCTCACCGGGGAGCTGTTTTTT. Its translation: CASRRGTSGSLTGELFF.

This sequence joins TRBV7-8 and TRBJ1-3, with TRBD1 matching 9 bases. The trim removed 0 bases at V and 0 bases at J, leaving 3 bases unmatched. Germline CDR1 is SGHVS and CDR2 is FQNEAQ. The CDR3 totals 17 residues. CDR3 sequence reads: CASSLAGQGNSGNTIYF. The DNA for the CDR3 is TGTGCCAGCAGCTTAGCGGGACAGGGTAACTCTGGAAACACCATATATTTT.

The CDR3 here is CASSLAGRSTDTQYF. The CDR3 DNA follows: TGTGCCAGCAGCCTAGCGGGGAGAAGCACAGATACGCAGTATTTT. This chain uses TRBV3-1 (or the pseudogene TRBV3-2) with TRBJ2-3; 8 nucleotides line up with TRBD2. From germline, CDR1 is LGHDT and CDR2 YNNKEL (reference sequence). J lost 0 bases, V lost 4 bases, and 3 bases had no gene match. The CDR3 extends over 15 amino acids.

This rearrangement joins TRBV28 to TRBJ1-4; D possibly corresponds to TRBD1 (5 bases). Per the germline V gene, CDR1 is MDHEN and CDR2 is SYDVKM. CDR3 size: 14 residues. Trimming removed 7 bases from V and 8 bases from J, with 17 bases in between. For the CDR3, the DNA is TGTGCCAGCACCTTAAAAGGGGTTGACGAAAAACTGTTTTTT. Amino acid sequence: CASTLKGVDEKLFF.

The chain employs TRBV6-5 and TRBJ2-2; maybe TRBD1 (7 bases). CDR1 and CDR2 (germline): MNHEY, SVGAGI. The CDR3 is 16 residues long. V was clipped by 2 bases and J by 6 bases, with 16 bases between them. CDR3 nucleotide sequence: TGTGCCAGCAGTTACGAGGCAGGGGGGTGGGCCGGGGAGCTGTTTTTT. Translation gives CASSYEAGGWAGELFF.

V usage is TRBV4-2 and J usage is TRBJ2-1; 11 nucleotides agree with TRBD2. This CDR3 is built from 19 residues. Per the germline V gene, CDR1 is LGHNA and CDR2 is YNFKEQ. The V segment lost 0 bases and the J segment 5 bases; nucleotides outside the gene matches: 12. As DNA, the CDR3 is TGTGCCAGCAGCCAAGATGTCGGGCCAATAGCGGGAGGGAACAATGAGCAGTTCTTC. The encoded protein is CASSQDVGPIAGGNNEQFF.

The chain is built from TRBV7-9 and TRBJ1-2; D uncertain. This CDR3 comprises 13 residues. The germline gives CDR1 SEHNR, CDR2 FQNEAQ (reference sequence). V was trimmed by 1 base and J by 3 bases, leaving 6 bases between them. CDR3 nucleotides: TGTGCCAGCAGCTTAGGGACTGACTATGGCTACACCTTC. Its protein product is CASSLGTDYGYTF.

The chain couples TRBV27 to TRBJ2-1; 9 bases map to TRBD1. From germline, CDR1 is MNHEY and CDR2 SMNVEV (reference sequence). The CDR3 length is 16 residues. The ends lost 6 bases at V and 3 bases at J; junction bases unmatched: 9. The CDR3 nucleotides are TGTGCCAGCAGATATAACCGGGACAGGGTCTACAATGAGCAGTTCTTC. Amino acid sequence: CASRYNRDRVYNEQFF.

The CDR3 protein is CASSQLAGGNYEQYF. The CDR3 region has the DNA TGTGCCAGCAGCCAACTAGCGGGGGGAAACTACGAGCAGTACTTC. The rearrangement joins TRBV6-6 to TRBJ2-7; 12 positions match TRBD2. V trimming: 6 bases; J trimming: 3 bases; junction bases outside the gene matches: 6. The CDR3 extends over 15 amino acids. Per germline, CDR1 MNHNY and CDR2 SVGAGI (reference sequence).

The rearrangement joins TRBV9 to TRBJ2-4; TRBD1 matches 8 bases. CDR3 length: 14 amino acids. Germline V CDR1 and CDR2: SGDLS, YYNGEE. The trim removed 0 bases at V and 10 bases at J, leaving 6 bases unmatched. In nucleotides, the CDR3 is TGTGCCAGCAGCGTAGGCGGACAGGGTCGTATTCAGTACTTC. Translating gives CASSVGGQGRIQYF.

The rearrangement uses TRBV6-2 or TRBV6-3 and TRBJ2-1, with 7 bases that match TRBD1. CDR1 and CDR2 from the germline V gene are MNHEY and SVGEGT. V shed 4 bases, J shed 3 bases, and the junction held 6 bases outside the gene matches. This CDR3 is 15 amino acids long. This CDR3 is CASSWGQPNYNEQFF. DNA for the CDR3: TGTGCCAGCAGTTGGGGACAGCCGAACTACAATGAGCAGTTCTTC.